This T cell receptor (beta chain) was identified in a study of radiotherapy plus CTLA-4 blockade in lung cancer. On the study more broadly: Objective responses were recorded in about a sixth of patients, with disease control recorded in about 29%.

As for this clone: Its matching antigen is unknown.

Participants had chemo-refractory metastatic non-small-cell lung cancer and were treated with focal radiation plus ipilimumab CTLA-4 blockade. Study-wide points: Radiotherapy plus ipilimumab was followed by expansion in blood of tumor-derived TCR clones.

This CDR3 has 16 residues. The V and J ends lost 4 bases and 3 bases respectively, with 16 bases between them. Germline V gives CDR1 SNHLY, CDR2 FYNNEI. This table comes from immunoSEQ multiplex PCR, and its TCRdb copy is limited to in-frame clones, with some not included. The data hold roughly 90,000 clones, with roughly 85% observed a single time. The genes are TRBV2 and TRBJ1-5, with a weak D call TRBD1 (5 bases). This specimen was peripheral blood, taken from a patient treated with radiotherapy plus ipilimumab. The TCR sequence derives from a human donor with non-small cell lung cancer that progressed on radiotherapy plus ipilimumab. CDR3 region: CASSAALRDFNQPQHF. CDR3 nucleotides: TGTGCCAGCAGTGCGGCACTCCGGGACTTCAATCAGCCCCAGCATTTT.